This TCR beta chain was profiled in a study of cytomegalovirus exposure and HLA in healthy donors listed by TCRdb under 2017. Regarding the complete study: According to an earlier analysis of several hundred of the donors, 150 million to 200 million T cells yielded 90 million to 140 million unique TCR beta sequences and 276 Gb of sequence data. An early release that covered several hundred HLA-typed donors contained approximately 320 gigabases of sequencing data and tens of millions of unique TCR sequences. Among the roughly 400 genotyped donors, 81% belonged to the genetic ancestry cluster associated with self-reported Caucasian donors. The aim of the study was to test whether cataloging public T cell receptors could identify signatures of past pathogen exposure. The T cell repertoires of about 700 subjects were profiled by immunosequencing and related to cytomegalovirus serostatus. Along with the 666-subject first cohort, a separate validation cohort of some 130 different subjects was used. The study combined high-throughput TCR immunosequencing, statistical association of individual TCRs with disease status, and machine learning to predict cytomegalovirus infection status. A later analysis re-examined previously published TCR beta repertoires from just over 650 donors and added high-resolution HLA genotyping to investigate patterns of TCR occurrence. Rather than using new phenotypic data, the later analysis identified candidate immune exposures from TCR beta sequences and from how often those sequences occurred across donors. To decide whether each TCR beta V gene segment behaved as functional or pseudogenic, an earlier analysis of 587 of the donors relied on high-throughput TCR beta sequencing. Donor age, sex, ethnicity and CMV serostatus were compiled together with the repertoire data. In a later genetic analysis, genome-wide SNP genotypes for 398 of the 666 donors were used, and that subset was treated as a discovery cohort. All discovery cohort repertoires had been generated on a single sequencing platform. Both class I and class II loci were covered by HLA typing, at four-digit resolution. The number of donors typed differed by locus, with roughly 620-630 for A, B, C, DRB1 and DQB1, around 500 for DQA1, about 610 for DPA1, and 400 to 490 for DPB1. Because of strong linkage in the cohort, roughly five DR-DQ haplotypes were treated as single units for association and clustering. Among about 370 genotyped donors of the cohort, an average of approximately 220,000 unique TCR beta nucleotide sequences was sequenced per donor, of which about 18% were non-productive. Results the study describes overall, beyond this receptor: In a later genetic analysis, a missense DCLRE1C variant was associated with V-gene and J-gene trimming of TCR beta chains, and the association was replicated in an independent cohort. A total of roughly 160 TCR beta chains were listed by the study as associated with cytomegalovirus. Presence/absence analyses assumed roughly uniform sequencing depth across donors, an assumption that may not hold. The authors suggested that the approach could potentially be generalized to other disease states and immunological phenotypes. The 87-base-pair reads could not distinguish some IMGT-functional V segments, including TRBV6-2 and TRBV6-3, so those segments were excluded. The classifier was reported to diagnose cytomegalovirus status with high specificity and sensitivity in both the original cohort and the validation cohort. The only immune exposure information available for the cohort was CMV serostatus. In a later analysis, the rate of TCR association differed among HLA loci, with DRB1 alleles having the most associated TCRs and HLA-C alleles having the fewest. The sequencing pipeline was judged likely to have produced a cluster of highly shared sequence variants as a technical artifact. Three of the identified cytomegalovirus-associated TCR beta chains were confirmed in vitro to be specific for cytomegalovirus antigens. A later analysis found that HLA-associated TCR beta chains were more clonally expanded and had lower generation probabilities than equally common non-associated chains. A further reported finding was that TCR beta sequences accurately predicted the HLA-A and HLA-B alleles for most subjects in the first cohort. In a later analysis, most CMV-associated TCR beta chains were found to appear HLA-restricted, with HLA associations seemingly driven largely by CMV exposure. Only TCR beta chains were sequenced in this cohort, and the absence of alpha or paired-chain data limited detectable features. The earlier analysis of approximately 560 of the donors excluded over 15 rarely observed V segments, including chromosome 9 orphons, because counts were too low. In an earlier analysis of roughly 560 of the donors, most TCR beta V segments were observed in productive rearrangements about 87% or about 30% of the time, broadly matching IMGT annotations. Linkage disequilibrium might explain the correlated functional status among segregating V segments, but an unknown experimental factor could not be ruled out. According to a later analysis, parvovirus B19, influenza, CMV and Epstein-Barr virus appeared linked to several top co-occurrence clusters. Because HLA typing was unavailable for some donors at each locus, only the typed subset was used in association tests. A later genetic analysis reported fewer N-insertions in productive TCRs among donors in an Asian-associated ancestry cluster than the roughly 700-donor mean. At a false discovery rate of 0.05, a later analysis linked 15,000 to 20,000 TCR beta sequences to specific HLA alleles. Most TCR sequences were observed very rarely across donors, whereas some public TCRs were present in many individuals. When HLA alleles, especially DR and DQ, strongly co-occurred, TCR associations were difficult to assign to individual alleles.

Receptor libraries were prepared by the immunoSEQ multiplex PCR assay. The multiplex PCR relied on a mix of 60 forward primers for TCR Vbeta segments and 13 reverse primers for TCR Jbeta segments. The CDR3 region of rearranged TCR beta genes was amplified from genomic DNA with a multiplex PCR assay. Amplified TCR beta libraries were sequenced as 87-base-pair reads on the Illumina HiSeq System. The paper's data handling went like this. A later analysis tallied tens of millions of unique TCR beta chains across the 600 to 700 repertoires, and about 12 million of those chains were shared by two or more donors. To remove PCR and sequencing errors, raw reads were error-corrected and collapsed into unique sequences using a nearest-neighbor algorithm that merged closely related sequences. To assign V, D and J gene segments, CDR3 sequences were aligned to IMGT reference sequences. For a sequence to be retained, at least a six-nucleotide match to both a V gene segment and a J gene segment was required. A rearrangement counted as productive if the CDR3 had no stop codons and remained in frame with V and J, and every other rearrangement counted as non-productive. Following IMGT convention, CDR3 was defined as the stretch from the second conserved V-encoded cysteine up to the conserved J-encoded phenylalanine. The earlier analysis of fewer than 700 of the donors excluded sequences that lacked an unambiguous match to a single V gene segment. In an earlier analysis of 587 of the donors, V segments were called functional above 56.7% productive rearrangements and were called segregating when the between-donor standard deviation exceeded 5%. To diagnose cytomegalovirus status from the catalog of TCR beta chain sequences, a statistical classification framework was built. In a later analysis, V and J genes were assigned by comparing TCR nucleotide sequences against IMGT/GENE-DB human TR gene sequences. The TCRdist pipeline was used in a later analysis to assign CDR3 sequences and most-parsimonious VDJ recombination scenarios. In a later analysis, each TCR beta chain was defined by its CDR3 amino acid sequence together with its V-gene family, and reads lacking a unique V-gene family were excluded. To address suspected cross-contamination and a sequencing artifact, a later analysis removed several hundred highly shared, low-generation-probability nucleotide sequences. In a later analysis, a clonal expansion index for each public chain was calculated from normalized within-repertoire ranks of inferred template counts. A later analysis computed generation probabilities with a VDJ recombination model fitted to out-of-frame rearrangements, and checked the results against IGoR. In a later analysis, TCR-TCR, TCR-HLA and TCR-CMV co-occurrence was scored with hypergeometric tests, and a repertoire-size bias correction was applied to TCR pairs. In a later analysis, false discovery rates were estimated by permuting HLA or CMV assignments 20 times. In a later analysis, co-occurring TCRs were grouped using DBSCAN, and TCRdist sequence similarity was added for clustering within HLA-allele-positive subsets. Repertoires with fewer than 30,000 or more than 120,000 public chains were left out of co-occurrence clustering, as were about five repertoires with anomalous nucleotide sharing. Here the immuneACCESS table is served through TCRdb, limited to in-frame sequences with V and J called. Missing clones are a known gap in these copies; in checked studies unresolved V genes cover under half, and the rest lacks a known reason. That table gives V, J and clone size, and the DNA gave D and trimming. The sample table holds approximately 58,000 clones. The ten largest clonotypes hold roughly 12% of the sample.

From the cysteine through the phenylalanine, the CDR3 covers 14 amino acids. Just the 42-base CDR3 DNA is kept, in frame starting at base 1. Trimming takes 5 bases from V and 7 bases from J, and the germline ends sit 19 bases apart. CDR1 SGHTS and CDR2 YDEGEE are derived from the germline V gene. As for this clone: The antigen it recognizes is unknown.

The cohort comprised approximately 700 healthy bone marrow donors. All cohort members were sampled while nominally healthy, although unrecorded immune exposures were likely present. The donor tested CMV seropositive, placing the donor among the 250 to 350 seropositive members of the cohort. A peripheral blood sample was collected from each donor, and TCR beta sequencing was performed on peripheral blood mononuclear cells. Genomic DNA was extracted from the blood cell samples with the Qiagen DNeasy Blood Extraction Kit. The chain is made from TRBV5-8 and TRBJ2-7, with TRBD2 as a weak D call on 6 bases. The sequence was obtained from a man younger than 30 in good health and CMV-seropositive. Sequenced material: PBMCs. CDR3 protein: CASRITGTPLEQYF. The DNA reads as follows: TGTGCCAGCAGGATCACCGGGACTCCCCTGGAGCAGTACTTC.